A selection of T cell receptor beta chains follows, all from one sample in a study of blood T cells in healthy people across ages. TCRdb re-called the 5' RACE reads through MiXCR, storing one row per CDR3 protein. The sample comprises approximately 690,000 distinct CDR3 sequences, around 54% of which are singletons, and over 35% rests with the top ten. Sequenced input: blood. Every receptor here comes from a man between 60 and 75 years old in good health. Each CDR3 is given with its conserved first and last residue. D genes are given only for firm matches. The size entry is marked missing in some rows and otherwise reads once, few, many or a size class.

TRBV15,.,.,TRBJ2-7,CATSRDQGTYEQYF,TGTGCCACCAGCAGAGATCAGGGGACCTACGAGCAGTACTTC
TRBV20-1,few,TRBD2,TRBJ2-5,CSARATSRETQYF,TGCAGTGCTAGGGCGACTAGCCGAGAGACCCAGTACTTC
TRBV7-2,.,TRBD2,TRBJ2-1,CASSFSGGFSYNEQFF,TGTGCCAGCAGCTTTAGCGGGGGCTTCTCCTACAATGAGCAGTTCTTC
TRBV12-3/TRBV12-4,.,.,TRBJ2-3,CASSTSSSEVDTQYF,TGTGCCAGCAGTACCTCTTCGTCCGAGGTGGATACGCAGTATTTT
TRBV4-2,.,TRBD2,TRBJ2-5,CASSQDTAGGETQYF,TGTGCCAGCAGCCAAGATACAGCGGGGGGGGAGACCCAGTACTTC
TRBV5-8,.,TRBD1,TRBJ1-4,CASSLGQGPNEKLFF,TGTGCCAGCAGCCTGGGACAGGGGCCGAATGAAAAACTGTTTTTT
TRBV18,.,.,TRBJ2-7,CASSLLEGTSYEQYF,TGTGCCAGCTCACTGTTGGAGGGGACTTCCTACGAGCAGTACTTC
TRBV29-1,.,.,TRBJ2-3,CSVERGSLTDTQYF,TGCAGCGTTGAACGGGGGAGCCTCACAGATACGCAGTATTTT
TRBV5-1,.,.,TRBJ2-5,CASSFWGAQETQYF,TGCGCCAGCAGCTTTTGGGGGGCCCAAGAGACCCAGTACTTC
TRBV6-6,.,.,TRBJ1-1,CASSAQGKAFF,TGTGCCAGCAGTGCCCAGGGGAAAGCTTTCTTT
TRBV6-4,.,.,TRBJ1-2,CASRGDEPNYGYTF,TGTGCCAGCAGGGGGGACGAGCCTAACTATGGCTACACCTTC
TRBV28,.,.,TRBJ2-3,CASNLRTRYTDTLYF,TGTGCCAGCAATTTAAGGACAAGATACACAGATACGCTGTATTTT
TRBV14,.,.,TRBJ2-7,CASSQVTLATEQYF,TGTGCCAGCAGCCAAGTTACCCTAGCGACCGAGCAGTACTTC
TRBV5-1,.,.,TRBJ2-5,CASSLGTVRETQYF,TGCGCCAGCAGCCTCGGGACCGTCCGAGAGACCCAGTACTTC
TRBV12-3/TRBV12-4,.,.,TRBJ2-1,CASRPDYYNEQFF,TGTGCCAGCAGACCGGACTACTACAATGAGCAGTTCTTC